The 5 T cell receptor beta chains below all came from one sample that was sequenced in a study of blood T cell repertoires in COVID-19. Profiled with immunoSEQ multiplex PCR; TCRdb holds only in-frame clones, not every one. Among about 370,000 clones listed, roughly 86% were seen once. Input material: peripheral blood. These receptors all stem from a woman aged 30 to 39 with COVID-19, enrolled during active disease.

The chain employs TRBV2 and TRBJ2-1; D gene unclear. CDR1 SNHLY and CDR2 FYNNEI come from the germline V gene. Trimming removed 4 bases from V and 4 bases from J, with 8 bases in between. The CDR3 sequence is 13 residues long. CDR3 sequence: CASSATVYNEQFF. The CDR3 coding sequence is TGTGCCAGCAGTGCTACAGTTTACAATGAGCAGTTCTTC.

This chain links TRBV11-2 with TRBJ2-7; D gene ambiguous. This CDR3 spans 13 amino acids. The V gene's germline CDR1 is SGHAT and CDR2 FQNNGV. Trimming took 1 base from V and 5 from J, leaving 9 bases between them. CDR3 amino acids: CASSLASQNEQYF. CDR3 in DNA: TGTGCCAGCAGCTTAGCCTCTCAGAACGAGCAGTACTTC.

This chain connects TRBV2 to TRBJ2-1, with 11 positions matching TRBD1. This CDR3 spans 15 amino acids. Germline V gives CDR1 SNHLY, CDR2 FYNNEI. The V gene end was trimmed by 6 bases and the J gene end by 8 bases; junction bases not matched to a gene: 9. The CDR3 DNA reads as TGTGCCAGCAGCCTGGGGACAGGGGGGAGAGATGAGCAGTTCTTC. It is translated as CASSLGTGGRDEQFF.

J is TRBJ1-2 and V is TRBV5-4; TRBD1 agrees at 7 bases. Losses at the gene ends were 4 bases for V and 2 bases for J; bases not matched to a gene: 8. The CDR3 length is 15 residues. Per germline, CDR1 SGHNT and CDR2 YYREEE (reference sequence). In DNA form, the CDR3 reads TGTGCCAGCAGCCCCCAGGGGGGCCGGAACTATGGCTACACCTTC. Protein sequence: CASSPQGGRNYGYTF.

This rearrangement joins TRBV6-5 to TRBJ2-2, with D unresolved. The CDR3 runs 16 residues. Germline V gives CDR1 MNHEY, CDR2 SVGAGI. The V gene lost 0 bases and the J gene lost 2 bases, with 10 bases spanning the gap. This CDR3 is CASSYSSWPNTGELFF. The CDR3 coding sequence is TGTGCCAGCAGTTACTCATCTTGGCCAAACACCGGGGAGCTGTTTTTT.